This TCR beta chain emerged from a study of post-analysis software for immune sequencing data. As concerns this clonotype: The antigen remains undetermined.

The CDR3 sequence is 17 residues long. Germline V gene sequence: CDR1 MNHEY, CDR2 SVGEGT. The V segment lost 5 bases and the J segment 2 bases; nucleotides outside the gene matches: 9. The study, taken as a whole, reports: The study found TRBV5-6, TRBV5-1 and TRBV20-1 among several TRBV segments more frequent in patients than controls.

TCR beta cDNA libraries had unique molecular identifiers. TCRdb re-called the PCR reads through MiXCR, storing one row per CDR3 protein. The sample holds roughly 650,000 distinct CDR3 sequences, roughly three fifths seen once. The gene calls are TRBV6-2 or TRBV6-3 and TRBJ2-1; TRBD2 matches 10 bases. This TCR was recovered from a girl aged 2-9 years with multiple sclerosis. The sample was blood. The CDR3: CASSQTLLAGAYNEQFF. The CDR3 DNA reads TGTGCCAGCAGTCAAACTCTGCTAGCGGGGGCCTACAATGAGCAGTTCTTC.